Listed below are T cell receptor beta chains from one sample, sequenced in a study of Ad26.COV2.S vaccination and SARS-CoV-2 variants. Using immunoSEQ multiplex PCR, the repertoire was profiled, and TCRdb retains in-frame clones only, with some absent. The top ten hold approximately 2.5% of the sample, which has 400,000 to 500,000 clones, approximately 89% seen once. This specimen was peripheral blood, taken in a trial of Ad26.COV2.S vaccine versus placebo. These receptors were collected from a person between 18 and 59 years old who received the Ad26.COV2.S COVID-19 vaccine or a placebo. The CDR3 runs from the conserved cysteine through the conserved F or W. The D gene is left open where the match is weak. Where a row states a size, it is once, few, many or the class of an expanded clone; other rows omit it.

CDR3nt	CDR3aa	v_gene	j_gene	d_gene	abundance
TGTGCCAGCGGTCCACGTACGGGGAGGGCTGAAGCTTTCTTT	CASGPRTGRAEAFF	TRBV6-5	TRBJ1-1	-	-
TGCGCCAGCAGCCCCGGTAGGGGGTACGAGCAGTACTTC	CASSPGRGYEQYF	TRBV5-1	TRBJ2-7	-	-
TGTGCCAGCAGCGTAGGACCGGGGGACTACTACGAGCAGTACTTC	CASSVGPGDYYEQYF	TRBV9	TRBJ2-7	TRBD2	-
TGTGCCAGCAGTTCTGGGAGACACACTGAAGCTTTCTTT	CASSSGRHTEAFF	TRBV28	TRBJ1-1	-	-
TGTGCCAGCACCGGGACTAGCGGGAGAGGATATACGCAGTATTTT	CASTGTSGRGYTQYF	TRBV7-2	TRBJ2-3	TRBD2	-
TGTGCCAGTAAAAGGGGGGCCAACCCGAACTATGGCTACACCTTC	CASKRGANPNYGYTF	TRBV19	TRBJ1-2	-	-
TGCAGCGGCCAGGACGGTGCTTGGGGCTACACCTTC	CSGQDGAWGYTF	TRBV29-1	TRBJ1-2	-	-
TGTGCCAGCTCAGATCCCGGGACTCCTTCAGAGACCCAGTACTTC	CASSDPGTPSETQYF	TRBV18	TRBJ2-5	-	-
TGCAGCGCGTTGGGACAGATGAACACTGAAGCTTTCTTT	CSALGQMNTEAFF	TRBV29-1	TRBJ1-1	TRBD1	few
TGTGCCAGCAGTTCATACGGGACAGCTAGCACAGATACGCAGTATTTT	CASSSYGTASTDTQYF	TRBV27	TRBJ2-3	TRBD1	-
TGTGCCAGCAGCCCGCGGCTAGGGCGAAAGGAGGATAATTCACCCCTCCACTTT	CASSPRLGRKEDNSPLHF	TRBV7-9	TRBJ1-6	-	-
TGTGCCAGCAGTACTAGCGGGGCCCCCGGGTACAATGAGCAGTTCTTC	CASSTSGAPGYNEQFF	TRBV2	TRBJ2-1	TRBD2	-
TGTGCCAGCATCCTAAGCGGGTCCCAAGAGACCCAGTACTTC	CASILSGSQETQYF	TRBV28	TRBJ2-5	-	-
TGTGCCAGCAGCTTATTCACAGATACGCAGTATTTT	CASSLFTDTQYF	TRBV13	TRBJ2-3	-	-
TGTGCCAGCAGCTCATCCGGGGACACTGAAGCTTTCTTT	CASSSSGDTEAFF	TRBV7-2	TRBJ1-1	-	-
TGTGCCAGCAGCTATTTGGGGGGGAACTATGGCTACACCTTC	CASSYLGGNYGYTF	TRBV7-2	TRBJ1-2	-	-
TGCGCCAGCAGCCAGACCCGAGGGACTGAAGCTTTCTTT	CASSQTRGTEAFF	TRBV5-1	TRBJ1-1	-	-
TGCGCCAGCAGCCCCCGGACGAGAGCGGGGAGAGGGGAGCAGTACTTC	CASSPRTRAGRGEQYF	TRBV5-1	TRBJ2-7	TRBD2	-
TGTGCCAGCAGCTCCGCCTACGGACGGATCCAGTTCTTC	CASSSAYGRIQFF	TRBV11-1	TRBJ2-1	-	-
TGTGCCAGCAGCCAAGATCGCGGCAGCGGTGAGCAGTTCTTC	CASSQDRGSGEQFF	TRBV14	TRBJ2-1	-	-
TGTGCCAGCAGCCAGCGGGGGGGAAACACCATATATTTT	CASSQRGGNTIYF	TRBV5-4	TRBJ1-3	-	-
TGTGCCAGCAGTTTGGTCTCAGATACGCAGTATTTT	CASSLVSDTQYF	TRBV12-3/TRBV12-4	TRBJ2-3	-	-
TGCGCCAGCAGCCAAGGTTTTCTGGCAGGGCCGAGGGCTGAAGCTTTCTTT	CASSQGFLAGPRAEAFF	TRBV4-1	TRBJ1-1	-	-
TGTGCCAGCAGTTTGGGGAGGGGCCAAGAGACCCAGTACTTC	CASSLGRGQETQYF	TRBV11-2	TRBJ2-5	TRBD2	-
TGTGCCAGCAGCTTCCCCCAGAAAGAGACCCAGTACTTC	CASSFPQKETQYF	TRBV11-2	TRBJ2-5	-	once
TGTGCCATCAGCTCAAAAATCGGAGTCCAAGAGACCCAGTACTTC	CAISSKIGVQETQYF	TRBV10-3	TRBJ2-5	-	-
TGTGCCAGCAGTTACTTCCCCAGGGGCGCTGGAAACACCATATATTTT	CASSYFPRGAGNTIYF	TRBV6-5	TRBJ1-3	-	-
TGTGCCAGCAGCCCTTTTGGACCCACAAGCTCCTATAATTCACCCCTCCACTTT	CASSPFGPTSSYNSPLHF	TRBV7-9	TRBJ1-6	-	few
TGTGCCAGCAGCCGGTGGATAGCAGATGAAAAACTGTTTTTT	CASSRWIADEKLFF	TRBV3-1/TRBV3-2	TRBJ1-4	-	-
TGTGCCAGCAGCTTAGGGGGTCTAGCACCCAATGAGCAGTTCTTC	CASSLGGLAPNEQFF	TRBV11-3	TRBJ2-1	-	-
TGTGCCAGCAGTTTAGGGACAGGCTTTAATTCACCCCTCCACTTT	CASSLGTGFNSPLHF	TRBV27	TRBJ1-6	TRBD1	few
TGCAGTGCTAGTTGGGCACCTAATGAAAAACTGTTTTTT	CSASWAPNEKLFF	TRBV20-1	TRBJ1-4	-	-